This T cell receptor beta chain is from a study of T cell repertoires in cytomegalovirus infection. Trimming removed 2 bases at V and 0 bases at J, with 5 bases between. The CDR3 consists of 13 residues. Per the germline V gene, CDR1 is MNHEY and CDR2 is SVGEGT. TCRdb redid the calling of the reads with MiXCR, one entry per CDR3 protein. The data contain roughly 180,000 distinct CDR3 sequences, over 25% of them singletons. This clonotype was seen only a few times. The genes are TRBV6-2 or TRBV6-3 and TRBJ2-7, with D unclear. The clonotype comes from a human donor in good health (CMV status not recorded). Some clones in this sample may be carry-over from other donors' samples. The sample taken for sequencing was PBMCs. CDR3 sequence reads: CASSYRASYEQYF. Written as DNA, the CDR3 is TGTGCCAGCAGTTACAGGGCCTCCTACGAGCAGTACTTC.